The 13 T cell receptor beta chains in this list originate from one sample, sequenced in a study of T cell responses to AZD1222 COVID-19 vaccine. TCRdb's table, derived via immunoSEQ multiplex PCR, lists solely in-frame clones and lacks some. The table lists fewer than 200,000 clones, roughly 92% of them singletons. The specimen comprised peripheral blood, sampled on day 0 of AZD1222 vaccination. These receptor sequences come from an adult in good health.

The V gene is TRBV4-1, the J gene TRBJ1-3; D remains unclear. Germline CDR1 MGHRA, CDR2 YSYEKL. Trimming removed 1 base from V and 8 bases from J, with 6 bases in between. The CDR3 is made up of 12 amino acids. The CDR3 DNA sequence: TGCGCCAGCAGCCAAGGGGGAGACACCATATATTTT. Translated: CASSQGGDTIYF.

The chain employs TRBV11-2 and TRBJ2-7; D gene uncertain. Germline V lookup: CDR1 SGHAT, CDR2 FQNNGV. The CDR3 contains 12 residues. Between the trimmed V and J ends, which lost 1 base and 1 base, there was a span of 2 bases. The CDR3 coding sequence is TGTGCCAGCAGCTTAGTTTCCTACGAGCAGTACTTC. Amino acid sequence: CASSLVSYEQYF.

V and J are TRBV19 and TRBJ1-2; tentative D call: TRBD1 (5 bases). The length of the CDR3 is 12 residues. In germline, CDR1 is LNHDA, CDR2 SQIVND (reference sequence). The V end was cut by 5 bases, the J end by 4 bases, with 8 bases between. Written as DNA, the CDR3 is TGTGCCAGTAGTGAGACAGCCTATGGCTACACCTTC. This translates into CASSETAYGYTF.

J is TRBJ2-5 and V is TRBV10-3, with 9 nucleotides matching TRBD2. Germline trimming cut 4 bases from V and 2 bases from J; bases unmatched to any gene: 5. CDR1 ENHRY and CDR2 SYGVKD come from the germline V gene. CDR3 length equals 15 residues. The CDR3 nucleotides are TGTGCCATCAGTGTGTCTAGCGGGGAACAAGAGACCCAGTACTTC. Its protein is CAISVSSGEQETQYF.

The chain couples TRBV4-2 to TRBJ2-3; TRBD2 aligns across 8 bases. V was clipped by 0 bases and J by 1 base; unmatched bases: 3. CDR1 is LGHNA and CDR2 is YNFKEQ in the germline V gene. The CDR3 is 16 residues long. The CDR3 coding sequence is TGTGCCAGCAGCCAAGAAGCGGGGGCCCGCACAGATACGCAGTATTTT. It yields the protein CASSQEAGARTDTQYF.

V usage is TRBV9 and J usage is TRBJ1-3; 8 bases line up with TRBD1. The J segment lost 2 bases and the V segment lost 3 bases, leaving 7 bases of the junction unmatched. Germline V lookup: CDR1 SGDLS, CDR2 YYNGEE. The CDR3 length is 16 residues. CDR3 sequence (DNA): TGTGCCAGCAGCGCCCGGACAGGGAAGGCTGGAAACACCATATATTTT. Translating gives CASSARTGKAGNTIYF.

The V gene is TRBV7-6, the J gene TRBJ2-1; 14 nucleotides align to TRBD2. The V gene's germline CDR1 is SGHVS and CDR2 FNYEAQ. V trimming: 6 bases; J trimming: 5 bases; junction bases outside the gene matches: 3. CDR3 length: 15 residues. The CDR3 sequence: CASSSGLAGDNEQFF. DNA of the CDR3: TGTGCCAGCAGTTCGGGACTAGCGGGGGACAATGAGCAGTTCTTC.

The genes are TRBV7-9 and TRBJ1-2; possible D gene TRBD1, 5 bases. The V and J ends lost 7 bases and 4 bases respectively, with 25 bases between them. The CDR3 is made up of 17 amino acids. From germline, CDR1 is SEHNR and CDR2 FQNEAQ (reference sequence). CDR3 region: CASTNTRGVHDIYGYTF. CDR3 DNA sequence: TGTGCCAGCACCAATACGCGGGGCGTCCATGATATCTATGGCTACACCTTC. Together with reference TRBV7-9 and TRBJ1-2, the CDR3 gives the full variable domain: DTGVSQNPRHKITKRGQNVTFRCDPISEHNRLYWYRQTLGQGPEFLTYFQNEAQLEKSRLLSDRFSAERPKGSFSTLEIQRTEQGDSAMYLCASTNTRGVHDIYGYTFGSGTRLTVV.

The genes are TRBV7-9 and TRBJ1-4; D unresolved. This CDR3 has 11 residues. Germline V CDR1 and CDR2: SEHNR, FQNEAQ (reference sequence). Trimming shortened V by 5 bases and J by 8 bases, and 6 bases separated the two germline ends. The CDR3 region has the DNA TGTGCCAGCAGCGACGGAGAAAAACTGTTTTTT. Protein: CASSDGEKLFF. Full variable domain (missing parts from reference TRBV7-9 and TRBJ1-4): DTGVSQNPRHKITKRGQNVTFRCDPISEHNRLYWYRQTLGQGPEFLTYFQNEAQLEKSRLLSDRFSAERPKGSFSTLEIQRTEQGDSAMYLCASSDGEKLFFGSGTQLSVL.

The chain uses TRBV12-3 or TRBV12-4 and TRBJ1-1, with D unresolved. V dropped 3 bases and J dropped 11 bases, with 13 bases sitting between them. The CDR3 is made up of 12 amino acids. Here the CDR3 reads CASSLMDRGAFF. CDR3 coding DNA: TGTGCCAGCAGTTTGATGGACCGTGGGGCTTTCTTT.

The chain uses TRBV5-1 and TRBJ1-1; 8 nucleotides agree with TRBD1. Germline CDR1 is SGHRS and CDR2 is YFSETQ. V trimming: 4 bases; J trimming: 1 base; junction bases outside the gene matches: 3. The length of the CDR3 is 14 residues. The CDR3 DNA reads TGCGCCAGCAGCGAAGGACAGGGGAACACTGAAGCTTTCTTT. This sequence encodes CASSEGQGNTEAFF.

The rearrangement uses TRBV19 and TRBJ2-2; the D gene is possibly TRBD1 (6 bases). Germline CDR1 reads LNHDA; CDR2 reads SQIVND (reference sequence). The CDR3 covers 16 residues. V lost 5 bases and J 6 bases, leaving 19 bases between the germline ends. The CDR3 DNA is TGTGCCAGTAGTTCAAGGGACACTGGGAGCCCCGGGGAGCTGTTTTTT. Protein: CASSSRDTGSPGELFF. The full variable domain, its missing parts supplied by reference TRBV19 and TRBJ2-2, is DGGITQSPKYLFRKEGQNVTLSCEQNLNHDAMYWYRQDPGQGLRLIYYSQIVNDFQKGDIAEGYSVSREKKESFPLTVTSAQKNPTAFYLCASSSRDTGSPGELFFGEGSRLTVL.

The chain joins TRBV6-5 to TRBJ2-2; 7 bases are shared with TRBD1. The length of the CDR3 is 15 residues. V lost 7 bases and J lost 1; bases outside the gene matches: 6. Looked up from germline, CDR1 is MNHEY and CDR2 is SVGAGI. The CDR3 region has the DNA TGTGCCAGCACCGCCGGGACAGTGAACACCGGGGAGCTGTTTTTT. Translation gives CASTAGTVNTGELFF.